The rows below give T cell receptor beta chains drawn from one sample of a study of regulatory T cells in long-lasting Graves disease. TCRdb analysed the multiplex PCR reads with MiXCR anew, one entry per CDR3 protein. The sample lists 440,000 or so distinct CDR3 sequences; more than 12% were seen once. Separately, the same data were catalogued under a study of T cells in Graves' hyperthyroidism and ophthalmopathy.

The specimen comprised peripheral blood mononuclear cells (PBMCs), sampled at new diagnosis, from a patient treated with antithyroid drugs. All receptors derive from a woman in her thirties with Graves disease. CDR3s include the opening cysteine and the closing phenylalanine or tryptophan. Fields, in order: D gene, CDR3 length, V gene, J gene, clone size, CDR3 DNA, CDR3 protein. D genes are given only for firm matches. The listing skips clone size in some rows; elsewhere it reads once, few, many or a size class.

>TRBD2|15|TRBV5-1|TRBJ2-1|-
TGCGCCAGCAGCTTGGCGGTAGCGGGGTACAATGAGCAGTTCTTC
CASSLAVAGYNEQFF
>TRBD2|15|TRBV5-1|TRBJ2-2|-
TGCGCCAGCAGAACCCGGGACTACAACACCGGGGAGCTGTTTTTT
CASRTRDYNTGELFF
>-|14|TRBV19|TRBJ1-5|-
TGTGCCAGTAGTATTCATGGAAGCAATCAGCCCCAGCATTTT
CASSIHGSNQPQHF
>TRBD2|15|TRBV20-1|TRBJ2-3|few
TGCAGTGCTAGACGTCTAGCGGGTAACACAGATACGCAGTATTTT
CSARRLAGNTDTQYF
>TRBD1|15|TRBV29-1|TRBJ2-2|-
TGCAGCGCCTTCACAGGGGGCCCGAACACCGGGGAGCTGTTTTTT
CSAFTGGPNTGELFF
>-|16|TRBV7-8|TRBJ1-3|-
TGTGCCAGCAGCTTACGGGTCCCCACTCAGGGAAACACCATATATTTT
CASSLRVPTQGNTIYF
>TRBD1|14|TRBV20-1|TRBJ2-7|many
TGCAGTGCTAGAGGGGGGACAGACGCCTACGAGCAGTACTTC
CSARGGTDAYEQYF
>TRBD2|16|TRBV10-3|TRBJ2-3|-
TGTGCCATCGGGGAGGGAGCGGGAGGACCCACAGATACGCAGTATTTT
CAIGEGAGGPTDTQYF
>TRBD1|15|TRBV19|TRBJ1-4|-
TGTGCCAGTAGTTCTCAGGGGGGGTTTGGGGAAAAACTGTTTTTT
CASSSQGGFGEKLFF
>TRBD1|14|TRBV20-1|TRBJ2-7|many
TGCAGTGCTAGAGCCCGGGACAGAGCCTACGAGCAGTACTTC
CSARARDRAYEQYF
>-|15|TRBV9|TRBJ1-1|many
TGTGCCAGCAGCTTTTCAACAGGGACGAACACTGAAGCTTTCTTT
CASSFSTGTNTEAFF
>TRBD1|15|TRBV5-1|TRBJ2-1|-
TGCGCCAGCAGCTTGACACAGGGGCCTCGAAATGAGCAGTTCTTC
CASSLTQGPRNEQFF
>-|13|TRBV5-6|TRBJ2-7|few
TGTGCCAGCAGCTCTTATGGGGACCTAGGGCAGTACTTC
CASSSYGDLGQYF
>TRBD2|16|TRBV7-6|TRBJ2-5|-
TGTGCCAGCAGCTCCGCTAGCGGGAGGGCCCGGGAGACCCAGTACTTC
CASSSASGRARETQYF
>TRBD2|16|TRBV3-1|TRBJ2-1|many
TGTGCCAGCAGCCAAGATAGGCTAGCGGGGGGCTACGAGCAGTTCTTC
CASSQDRLAGGYEQFF
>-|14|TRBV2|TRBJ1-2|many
TGTGCCAGCAGTGAGGAAGGGACGGGATATGGCTACACCTTC
CASSEEGTGYGYTF
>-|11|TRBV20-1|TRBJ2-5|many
TGCAGTGCTGTGCATGGAGAGACCCAGTACTTC
CSAVHGETQYF
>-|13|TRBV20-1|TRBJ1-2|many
TGCAGTGCTAGGGAGGAGTCAGGGTATGGCTACACCTTC
CSAREESGYGYTF
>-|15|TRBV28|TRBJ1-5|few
TGTGCCAGCAGTCGCCATACGGGGTTGGATCAGCCCCAGCATTTT
CASSRHTGLDQPQHF
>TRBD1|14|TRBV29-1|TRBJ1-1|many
TGCAGCGTCGACAGGGGCCCGCAAGGCACTGAAGCTTTCTTT
CSVDRGPQGTEAFF
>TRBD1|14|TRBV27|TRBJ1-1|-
TGTGCCAGCAGTTTTTCCACCGGGACAGCTGAAGCTTTCTTT
CASSFSTGTAEAFF
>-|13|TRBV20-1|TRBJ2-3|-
TGCAGTGAGGGGGGAGTGCCCGAGGGAACGCAGTATTTT
CSEGGVPEGTQYF
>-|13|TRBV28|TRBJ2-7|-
TGTGCCAGCAGCTCTTATGCAACCTACGAGCAGTACTTC
CASSSYATYEQYF
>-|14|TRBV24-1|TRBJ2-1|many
TGTGCCACCAGTGACAGAGGCCCATGGATTGAGCAGTTCTTC
CATSDRGPWIEQFF
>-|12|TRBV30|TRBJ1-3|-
TGTGCCTGGAGTGAAGATGGAAACACCATATATTTT
CAWSEDGNTIYF
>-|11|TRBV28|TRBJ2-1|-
TGTGCCAGCAATAAGCGCAATGAGCAGTTCTTC
CASNKRNEQFF
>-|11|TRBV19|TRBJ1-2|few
TGTGCCAGTACCTCCCCCTATGGCTACACCTTC
CASTSPYGYTF
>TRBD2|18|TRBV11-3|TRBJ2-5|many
TGTGCCAGCAGCTTAGAGGGGACTAGCGGGAGTAGCCTGGAGACCCAGTACTTC
CASSLEGTSGSSLETQYF
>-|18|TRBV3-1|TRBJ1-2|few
TGTGCCAGCAGCCAAGAGGGGAGAAGACGTTCAGATAACTATGGCTACACCTTC
CASSQEGRRRSDNYGYTF
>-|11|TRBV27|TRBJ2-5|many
TGTGCCAGCAAGGCCCAAGAGACCCAGTACTTC
CASKAQETQYF
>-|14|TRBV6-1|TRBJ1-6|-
TGTGCCAGCAGGCCCCCGGGCGAGAATTCACCCCTCCACTTT
CASRPPGENSPLHF
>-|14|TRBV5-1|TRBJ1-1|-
TGCGCCAGCAGCTACTTGAGTTGGCCCGCTGAAGCTTTCTTT
CASSYLSWPAEAFF
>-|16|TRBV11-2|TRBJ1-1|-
TGCGCCAGCAGCCTTAACAGGGCAAATTCGAACACTGAAGCTTTCTTT
CASSLNRANSNTEAFF
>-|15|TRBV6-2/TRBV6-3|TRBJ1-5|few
TGTGCCAGCAGTTACATCAGGGTACAGGATCAGCCCCAGCATTTT
CASSYIRVQDQPQHF
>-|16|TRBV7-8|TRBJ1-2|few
TGTGCCAGCAGCCCCCCACCCCTAAACGGACGCTATGGCTACACCTTC
CASSPPPLNGRYGYTF
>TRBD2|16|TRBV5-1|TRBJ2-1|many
TGCGCCAGCAGCCCCGGGACTAGCCCCTCCTACAATGAGCAGTTCTTC
CASSPGTSPSYNEQFF
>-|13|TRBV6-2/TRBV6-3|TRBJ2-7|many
TGTGCCAGCAGTTACGGTGGCGGGGCCGAGCAGTACTTC
CASSYGGGAEQYF
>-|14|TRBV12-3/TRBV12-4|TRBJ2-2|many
TGTGCCAGCAGTTTCCTCACAGTAACCGGGGAGCTGTTTTTT
CASSFLTVTGELFF